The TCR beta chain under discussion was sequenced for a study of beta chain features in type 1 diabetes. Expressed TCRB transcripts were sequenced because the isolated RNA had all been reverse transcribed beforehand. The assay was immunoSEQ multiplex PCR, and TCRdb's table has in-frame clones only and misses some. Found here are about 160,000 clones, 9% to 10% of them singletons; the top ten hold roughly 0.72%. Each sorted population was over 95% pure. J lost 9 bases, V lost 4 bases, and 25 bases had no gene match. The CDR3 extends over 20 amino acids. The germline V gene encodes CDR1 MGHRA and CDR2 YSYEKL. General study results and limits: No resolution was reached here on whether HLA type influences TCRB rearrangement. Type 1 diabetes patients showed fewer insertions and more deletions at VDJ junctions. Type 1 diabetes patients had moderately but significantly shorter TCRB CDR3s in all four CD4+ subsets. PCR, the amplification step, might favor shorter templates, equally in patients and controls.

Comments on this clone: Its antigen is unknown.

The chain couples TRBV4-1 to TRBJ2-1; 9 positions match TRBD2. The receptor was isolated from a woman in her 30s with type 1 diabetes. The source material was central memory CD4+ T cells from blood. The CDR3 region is CASSRPQPRGASGRSGEQFF. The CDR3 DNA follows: TGCGCCAGCAGCCGGCCTCAGCCAAGGGGTGCAAGCGGGAGGTCGGGTGAGCAGTTCTTC.